The 2 T cell receptor beta chains given below trace back to one sample, sequenced in a study of radiotherapy plus CTLA-4 blockade in lung cancer. Sequencing was performed with immunoSEQ multiplex PCR; in TCRdb, only in-frame clones are kept and a portion is missing. Here the sample spans about 100,000 clones, roughly 80% being singletons. The sequencing used peripheral blood, collected from a patient treated with radiotherapy plus ipilimumab. The receptor set was obtained from a human donor with non-small cell lung cancer who had stable disease on radiotherapy plus ipilimumab.

This clone came up a few times. The chain employs TRBV19 and TRBJ2-7, with D perhaps matching TRBD1 (6 bases). The germline V gene encodes CDR1 LNHDA and CDR2 SQIVND (reference sequence). The CDR3 totals 14 residues. V dropped 3 bases and J dropped 3 bases, with 12 bases sitting between them. CDR3 bases: TGTGCCAGTAGTATTCAGAGGGGACACTACGAGCAGTACTTC. Translated: CASSIQRGHYEQYF.

The chain links TRBV6-1 to TRBJ1-3, with D possibly TRBD1 on 5 matching bases. The V end was cut by 7 bases, the J end by 0 bases, with 13 bases between. Germline lookup yields CDR1 MNHNS and CDR2 SASEGT. The CDR3 loop spans 15 amino acids. The CDR3 DNA sequence: TGTGCCAGCAAAACGACAGCTTCCTCTGGAAACACCATATATTTT. The encoded protein is CASKTTASSGNTIYF.